The T cell receptor beta chain described here comes from a study of T cells in Graves' hyperthyroidism and ophthalmopathy. The CDR3 is 15 residues long. Trimming cost V 5 bases and J 8 bases; bases outside gene matches: 11. The germline V gene has CDR1 MNHNS and CDR2 SASEGT. The study enrolled patients aged 18 to 65 with newly diagnosed hyperthyroidism of under 2 months' duration. Template material for amplifying TCR beta CDR3 regions consisted of RNA transcripts. HTBI primers drove first-round RT-PCR of the TCR CDR3. MiXCR, applied by TCRdb to the multiplex PCR reads, yields one record per CDR3 protein. The table records around 620,000 distinct CDR3 sequences, 15% to 20% of them present only once.

This TCR derives from a woman in her 30s with Graves' hyperthyroidism. Input material: blood. The chain employs TRBV6-1 and TRBJ1-2; TRBD1 agrees at 10 bases. The CDR3 nucleotides read TGTGCCAGCAGTTATTCCCGGGACAGGGGTGAAGGCTACACCTTC. It specifies CASSYSRDRGEGYTF.